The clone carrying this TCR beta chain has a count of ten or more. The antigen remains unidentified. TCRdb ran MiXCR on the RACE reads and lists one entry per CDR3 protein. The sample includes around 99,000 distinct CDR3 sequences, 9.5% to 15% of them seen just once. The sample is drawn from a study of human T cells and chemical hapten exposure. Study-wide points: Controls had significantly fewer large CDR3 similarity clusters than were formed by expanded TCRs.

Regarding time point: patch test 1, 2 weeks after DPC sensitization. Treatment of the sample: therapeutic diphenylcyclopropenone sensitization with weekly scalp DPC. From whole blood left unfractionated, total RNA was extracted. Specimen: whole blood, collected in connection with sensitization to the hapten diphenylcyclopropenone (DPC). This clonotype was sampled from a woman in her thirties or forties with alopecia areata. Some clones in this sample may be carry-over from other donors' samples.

CDR3 region: CASSSRVDNSPLHF. In DNA form, the CDR3 reads TGTGCCAGCAGTTCAAGGGTAGATAATTCACCCCTCCACTTT. The chain is built from TRBV11-2 and TRBJ1-6; no firm D call. With 6 bases removed from V and 5 bases from J, the gap between germline ends came to 11 bases. The germline V gene has CDR1 SGHAT and CDR2 FQNNGV. The CDR3 is 14 amino acids.